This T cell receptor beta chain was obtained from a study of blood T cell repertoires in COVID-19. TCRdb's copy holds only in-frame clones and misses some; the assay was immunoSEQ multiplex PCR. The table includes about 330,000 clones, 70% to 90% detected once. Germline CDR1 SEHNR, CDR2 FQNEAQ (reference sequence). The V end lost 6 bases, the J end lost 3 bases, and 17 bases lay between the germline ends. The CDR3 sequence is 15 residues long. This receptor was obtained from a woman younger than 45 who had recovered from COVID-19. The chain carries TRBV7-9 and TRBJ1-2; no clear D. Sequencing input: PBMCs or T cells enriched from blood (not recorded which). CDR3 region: CASSLGPGSHYGYTF. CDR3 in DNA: TGTGCCAGCAGTCTTGGGCCGGGGAGCCACTATGGCTACACCTTC. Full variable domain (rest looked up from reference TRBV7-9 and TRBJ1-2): DTGVSQNPRHKITKRGQNVTFRCDPISEHNRLYWYRQTLGQGPEFLTYFQNEAQLEKSRLLSDRFSAERPKGSFSTLEIQRTEQGDSAMYLCASSLGPGSHYGYTFGSGTRLTVV.